These 3 T cell receptor beta chains came from one sample sequenced in a study of blood T cell repertoires in COVID-19. Clones were read by immunoSEQ multiplex PCR, and TCRdb kept only the in-frame ones, dropping some. The profile shows roughly 50,000 clones, under 90% of them singletons. The source material was peripheral blood. The receptor source for this set is a man aged 45-65 years with acute or convalescent COVID-19.

The chain links TRBV24-1 to TRBJ2-7; the match to TRBD1 covers 10 bases. Trimming took 5 bases from V and 1 from J; bases not matched to a gene: 1. The CDR3 sequence is 14 residues long. CDR1 is KGHDR, CDR2 SFDVKD, per germline. The CDR3 region is CATSGGQGSYEQYF. The CDR3 DNA reads TGTGCCACCAGTGGGGGACAGGGGTCCTACGAGCAGTACTTC.

CDR3 region: CASTTFRAGGAYEQYF. The CDR3 DNA is TGTGCCAGCACCACTTTTAGGGCAGGGGGCGCATACGAGCAGTACTTC. V is TRBV2 and J is TRBJ2-7; 8 bases agree with TRBD1. Germline CDR1 reads SNHLY; CDR2 reads FYNNEI. This CDR3 region has 16 residues. With V trimmed by 7 bases and J by 4 bases, 15 bases remained unmatched.

The chain combines TRBV5-6 with TRBJ2-5, with TRBD2 matching 8 bases. V lost 4 bases to trimming and J lost 2 bases; unmatched junction nucleotides: 4. Germline CDR1 reads SGHDT; CDR2 reads YYEEEE. CDR3 length: 14 amino acids. CDR3 region: CASSRRGGQETQYF. CDR3 DNA sequence: TGTGCCAGCAGCCGTCGCGGGGGGCAAGAGACCCAGTACTTC. Filled out from reference TRBV5-6 and TRBJ2-5, the complete variable domain reads DAGVTQSPTHLIKTRGQQVTLRCSPKSGHDTVSWYQQALGQGPQFIFQYYEEEERQRGNFPDRFSGHQFPNYSSELNVNALLLGDSALYLCASSRRGGQETQYFGPGTRLLVL.